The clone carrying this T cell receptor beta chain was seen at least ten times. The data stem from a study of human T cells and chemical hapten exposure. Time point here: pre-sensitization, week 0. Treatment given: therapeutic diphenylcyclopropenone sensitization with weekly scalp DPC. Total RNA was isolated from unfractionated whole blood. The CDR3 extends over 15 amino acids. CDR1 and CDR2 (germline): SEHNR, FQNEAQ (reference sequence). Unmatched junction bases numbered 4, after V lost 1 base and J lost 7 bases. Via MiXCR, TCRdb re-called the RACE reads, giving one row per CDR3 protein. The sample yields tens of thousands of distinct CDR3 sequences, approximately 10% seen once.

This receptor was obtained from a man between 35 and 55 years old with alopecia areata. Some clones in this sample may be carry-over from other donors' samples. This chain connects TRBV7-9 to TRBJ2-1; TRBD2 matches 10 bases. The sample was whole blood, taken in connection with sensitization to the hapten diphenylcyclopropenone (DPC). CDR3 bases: TGTGCCAGCAGCTTAGGGTCTAGCGGGAGTAATGAGCAGTTCTTC. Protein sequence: CASSLGSSGSNEQFF.